This T cell receptor beta chain is drawn from a study of blood T cell repertoires in COVID-19. About the research overall: The analysed material was cDNA or gDNA that came from T cells, B-cell-depleted T cells, or PBMCs.

Germline CDR1 and CDR2: ENHRY and SYGVKD. Trimming left V 0 bases short and J 4 bases short, with 12 bases between. This CDR3 has 15 amino acids. Clones were sequenced by immunoSEQ multiplex PCR, and TCRdb holds only the in-frame ones, with some missing. The sample holds around 220,000 clones, about 91% seen once. The rearrangement links TRBV10-3 to TRBJ1-1, with D perhaps matching TRBD1 (5 bases). The receptor comes from a man aged 18-30 years with active or convalescent COVID-19. The sequencing sample was made of peripheral blood. The CDR3: CAISESYGGGTEAFF. Here the CDR3 DNA reads TGTGCCATCAGTGAGTCGTATGGGGGGGGCACTGAAGCTTTCTTT.